This entry concerns a single T cell receptor beta chain. Antigen unknown. The sample comes from a study of T cell responses to AZD1222 COVID-19 vaccine. This CDR3 has 11 amino acids. CDR1 and CDR2 from the germline V gene are WNHNN and SYGVQD (reference sequence). V was cut by 5 bases and J by 2 bases, with 1 base left in between. Second doses were pooled across both intervals (about 4 or about 12 weeks). Study-wide points: The span of vaccine-associated CD4 TCRs extended across spike, with dominance at 160-218 and 743-854. In a largely white British group with more females than males, clonal diversity was possibly underestimated. As reported, nearly half of all spike-specific TCRs target variant regions that are unmutated.

Assay used: immunoSEQ multiplex PCR; TCRdb lists only in-frame clones, some missing. This sample has 80,000 to 95,000 clones; less than 95% occur once, and the top ten carry approximately 5%. This specimen consisted of peripheral blood, obtained 28 days after the second AZD1222 dose. The chain combines TRBV10-1 with TRBJ1-3; D ambiguous. The sequence was obtained from an adult who received the AZD1222 COVID-19 vaccine. In nucleotides, the CDR3 is TGCGCCAGCAGTACTGGAAACACCATATATTTT. As protein: CASSTGNTIYF.